These 29 T cell receptor beta chains came from one sample sequenced in a study of T cells in localized non-small cell lung cancer. TCRdb keeps only in-frame clones here, not all; method: immunoSEQ multiplex PCR. Of tens of thousands of clones in the sample, approximately 80% were seen once. The sequencing used peripheral blood, collected before any cancer treatment. The receptor set was obtained from a female donor older than 55 with stage I lung adenocarcinoma.

This chain connects TRBV4-2 to TRBJ2-6; D call uncertain. V lost 2 bases to trimming and J lost 4 bases, with 3 bases between them. This CDR3 is 13 amino acids long. Germline V gene sequence: CDR1 LGHNA, CDR2 YNFKEQ. CDR3 region: CASSQNGANVLTF. The CDR3 DNA reads as TGTGCCAGCAGCCAAAACGGGGCCAACGTCCTGACTTTC.

In this sample, this clone turned up a few times. This sample includes further DNA sequences coding for the same CDR3. Here the CDR3 DNA reads TGCGCCAGCAGCCAAGATCCACCCGGAACTAATGAAAAACTGTTTTTT. Its translation: CASSQDPPGTNEKLFF. This chain uses TRBV4-3 with TRBJ1-4; D gene uncertain. Germline CDR1 reads LGHNA; CDR2 reads YSLEER. V was pared by 0 bases and J by 1 base, with 9 bases between. The CDR3 is 16 amino acids.

The CDR3 DNA reads TGTGCCAGCAGCTTACCTCGGACTGTTCGGGGCACAGATACGCAGTATTTT. Residues: CASSLPRTVRGTDTQYF. This chain connects TRBV11-1 to TRBJ2-3; maybe TRBD2 (5 bases). The CDR3 loop spans 17 amino acids. The germline V and J ends were trimmed by 2 bases and 1 base, with 16 bases remaining between them. Per germline, CDR1 SGHAT and CDR2 FQDESV (reference sequence).

V usage is TRBV19 and J usage is TRBJ1-4; 9 positions agree with TRBD1. J gave up 0 bases and V 3 bases, and 11 bases lay outside the gene matches. Germline-derived CDR1 and CDR2 are LNHDA and SQIVND (reference sequence). This CDR3 contains 19 residues. CDR3 sequence: CASSIIRTGAFATNEKLFF. In DNA form, the CDR3 reads TGTGCCAGTAGTATTATACGGACAGGGGCCTTTGCAACTAATGAAAAACTGTTTTTT.

In nucleotides, the CDR3 is TGTGCCAGCAGCTTCGGGCCCGGTCGCGATGAGCAGTTCTTC. Translating gives CASSFGPGRDEQFF. The chain couples TRBV11-3 to TRBJ2-1, with D uncertain. Trimming stripped 3 bases from V and 8 bases from J, with 14 bases between. The germline V gene has CDR1 SGHNT and CDR2 YENEEA. The CDR3 has 14 residues.

The V call is TRBV7-2, the J call TRBJ2-4; 10 nucleotides line up with TRBD1. J gave up 8 bases and V 3 bases, and 1 base lay outside the gene matches. The CDR3 is 13 residues long. Germline assignment: CDR1 SGHTA and CDR2 FQGNSA. For the CDR3, the DNA is TGTGCCAGCAGCTTCGGACAGGGGGACATTCAGTACTTC. Translating it yields CASSFGQGDIQYF. The entire variable domain, with the rest obtained from reference TRBV7-2 and TRBJ2-4, is as follows: GAGVSQSPSNKVTEKGKDVELRCDPISGHTALYWYRQSLGQGLEFLIYFQGNSAPDKSGLPSDRFSAERTGGSVSTLTIQRTQQEDSAVYLCASSFGQGDIQYFGAGTRLSVL.

As for this clone: In the same sample, other DNA sequences code for this CDR3. The chain couples TRBV10-3 to TRBJ1-1, with TRBD1 matching 7 bases. The CDR3 loop spans 13 amino acids. Germline lookup yields CDR1 ENHRY and CDR2 SYGVKD. The CDR3, as DNA: TGTGCTGGAGGCGGGACAGCGAACACTGAAGCTTTCTTT. Its translation: CAGGGTANTEAFF.

The J gene is TRBJ2-1, the V gene TRBV19, with a weak D call TRBD1 (6 bases). The CDR3 length is 18 residues. Germline lookup yields CDR1 LNHDA and CDR2 SQIVND (reference sequence). V was cut by 5 bases and J by 5 bases, with 25 bases left in between. CDR3 region: CASSLSPGPMGANNEQFF. The CDR3 DNA follows: TGTGCCAGTAGTCTAAGTCCAGGGCCAATGGGGGCCAACAATGAGCAGTTCTTC.

This sequence joins TRBV14 and TRBJ1-1; the match to TRBD1 covers 7 bases. The germline gives CDR1 SGHDN, CDR2 FVKESK. CDR3 length: 18 residues. V trimming: 4 bases; J trimming: 0 bases; junction bases outside the gene matches: 14. The CDR3: CASSLRTGGTLMNTEAFF. CDR3 sequence (DNA): TGTGCCAGCAGCCTCCGGACAGGCGGGACCTTGATGAACACTGAAGCTTTCTTT. Based on the CDR3 plus reference TRBV14 and TRBJ1-1, the full variable domain is EAGVTQFPSHSVIEKGQTVTLRCDPISGHDNLYWYRRVMGKEIKFLLHFVKESKQDESGMPNNRFLAERTGGTYSTLKVQPAELEDSGVYFCASSLRTGGTLMNTEAFFGQGTRLTVV.

V and J are TRBV7-8 and TRBJ2-7, with D uncertain. Germline-derived CDR1 and CDR2 are SGHVS and FQNEAQ. V lost 5 bases and J 6 bases, leaving 14 bases between the germline ends. The CDR3 spans 13 residues. DNA of the CDR3: TGTGCCAGCAGCCAATGGAGTTCTGGCGAGCAGTACTTC. Translating it yields CASSQWSSGEQYF. The variable domain in full, completed from reference TRBV7-8 and TRBJ2-7, reads GAGVSQSPRYKVAKRGQDVALRCDPISGHVSLFWYQQALGQGPEFLTYFQNEAQLDKSGLPSDRFFAERPEGSVSTLKIQRTQQEDSAVYLCASSQWSSGEQYFGPGTRLTVT.

On this clone itself: One end of the junction does not line up with germline, which may come from a read error. The chain couples TRBV11-2 to TRBJ1-2; D might be TRBD1 (6 bases). CDR1 and CDR2 (germline): SGHAT, FQNNGV. The CDR3 loop spans 13 amino acids. As DNA, the CDR3 is TGTGCCAGCACCTTACAGGGACTCTATGGCTACACCTTC. The encoded protein is CASTLQGLYGYTF.

J is TRBJ1-3 and V is TRBV28; D perhaps matches TRBD1 (5 bases). Germline V lookup: CDR1 MDHEN, CDR2 SYDVKM. The CDR3 runs 14 residues. Between the trimmed V and J ends, which lost 3 bases and 2 bases, there was a span of 8 bases. For the CDR3, the DNA is TGTGCCAGCAGTTTCGGGACCACTGGAAACACCATATATTTT. Protein product: CASSFGTTGNTIYF. Drawing the rest from reference TRBV28 and TRBJ1-3, the complete variable domain is DVKVTQSSRYLVKRTGEKVFLECVQDMDHENMFWYRQDPGLGLRLIYFSYDVKMKEKGDIPEGYSVSREKKERFSLILESASTNQTSMYLCASSFGTTGNTIYFGEGSWLTVV.

This rearrangement joins TRBV10-3 to TRBJ1-1, with TRBD1 matching 8 bases. J gave up 0 bases and V 10 bases, and 4 bases lay outside the gene matches. Germline lookup yields CDR1 ENHRY and CDR2 SYGVKD. The CDR3 totals 13 residues. In DNA form, the CDR3 reads TGTGCCACTCAGGGGGCGGTGAACACTGAAGCTTTCTTT. It codes for CATQGAVNTEAFF.

In the case of this clone: Other DNA sequences in this specimen translate into the identical CDR3. The gene calls are TRBV5-4 and TRBJ1-1; D uncertain. Trimming cost V 4 bases and J 0 bases, with 1 base left between them. CDR1 and CDR2 from the germline V gene are SGHNT and YYREEE (reference sequence). This CDR3 spans 11 amino acids. The CDR3 nucleotides are TGTGCCAGCAGCCTGAACACTGAAGCTTTCTTT. Translation: CASSLNTEAFF.

The chain has TRBV5-8 and TRBJ1-3; D is unclear. Between the trimmed V and J ends, which lost 3 bases and 7 bases, there was a span of 14 bases. The germline gives CDR1 SGHTS, CDR2 YDEGEE. The CDR3 runs to 14 residues. The CDR3 nucleotides read TGTGCCAGCAGCTCAAATATTTATGACAACACCATATATTTT. Translated: CASSSNIYDNTIYF.

The V call is TRBV29-1, the J call TRBJ1-4; no reliable D call. The CDR3 extends over 13 amino acids. The V and J ends lost 7 bases and 7 bases respectively, with 16 bases between them. CDR1 SQVTM and CDR2 ANQGSEA come from the germline V gene. CDR3 residues: CSAIPGAGEKLFF. The CDR3, as DNA: TGCAGCGCTATCCCGGGAGCGGGTGAAAAACTGTTTTTT.

The rearrangement joins TRBV28 to TRBJ1-2; possible D gene TRBD1, 6 bases. The CDR3 sequence is 15 residues long. The germline V and J ends were trimmed by 7 bases and 0 bases, with 15 bases remaining between them. Looked up from germline, CDR1 is MDHEN and CDR2 is SYDVKM. The CDR3 sequence: CASNYRDITNYGYTF. DNA for the CDR3: TGTGCCAGCAATTATCGGGACATTACTAACTATGGCTACACCTTC.

J is TRBJ2-7 and V is TRBV6-5; no clear D. Germline CDR1 is MNHEY and CDR2 is SVGAGI. V dropped 4 bases and J dropped 9 bases, with 19 bases sitting between them. The CDR3 consists of 14 residues. As DNA, the CDR3 is TGTGCCAGCAGTTCCCTGGAGAGCACGACGGTGCAGTACTTC. Protein product: CASSSLESTTVQYF.

V gene TRBV6-4 combines with J gene TRBJ1-2; no clear D gene. Trimming took 2 bases from V and 6 from J, leaving 10 bases between them. The germline CDR1 and CDR2 sequences are MRHNA and SNTAGT. The CDR3 runs to 13 residues. The chain's CDR3 is CASSDNGFNGYTF. The CDR3 region has the DNA TGTGCCAGCAGTGACAATGGGTTCAATGGCTACACCTTC.

The CDR3 reads CASSPANRDRASVQYF. In DNA, the CDR3 is TGTGCCAGCAGTCCCGCAAACCGGGACAGGGCCTCTGTGCAGTACTTC. V usage is TRBV9 and J usage is TRBJ2-7, with TRBD1 matching 9 bases. The V segment lost 5 bases and the J segment 9 bases; nucleotides outside the gene matches: 18. There are 16 residues in the CDR3. Germline CDR1 and CDR2: SGDLS and YYNGEE. The variable domain in full, completed from reference TRBV9 and TRBJ2-7, reads DSGVTQTPKHLITATGQRVTLRCSPRSGDLSVYWYQQSLDQGLQFLIQYYNGEERAKGNILERFSAQQFPDLHSELNLSSLELGDSALYFCASSPANRDRASVQYFGPGTRLTVT.

This chain connects TRBV21-1 to TRBJ2-1; TRBD2 is taken as the D call from the table, unchecked against the DNA. TRBV21-1 is recorded as a pseudogene. CDR3 length equals 18 residues. Written as DNA, the CDR3 is TGTGCCAGCAGCAAGAGACCCCATAGCGGGAGAAGGCAACGGGAGCAGTTCTTC. As protein: CASSKRPHSGRRQREQFF.

The chain links TRBV4-3 to TRBJ2-7; no definite D call. The CDR3 is 14 residues long. The V end was cut by 1 base, the J end by 2 bases, with 9 bases between. Germline CDR1 is LGHNA and CDR2 is YSLEER. The CDR3 sequence: CASSQGNGPYEQYF. The CDR3 nucleotides are TGCGCCAGCAGCCAAGGTAACGGCCCCTACGAGCAGTACTTC.

The chain links TRBV7-2 to TRBJ1-2, with a tentative D call TRBD1 (5 bases). V lost 0 bases and J 8 bases, leaving 10 bases between the germline ends. Germline V CDR1 and CDR2: SGHTA, FQGNSA. This CDR3 spans 13 amino acids. The CDR3 coding sequence is TGTGCCAGCAGCTTAGCAGAGGGGCAAGGCTACACCTTC. Translating it yields CASSLAEGQGYTF.

This clone was seen ten or more times. CDR3 loop: CASRRGAGAEAFF. CDR3 DNA sequence: TGTGCCAGCAGGAGAGGGGCGGGGGCTGAAGCTTTCTTT. The chain uses TRBV28 and TRBJ1-1, with D possibly TRBD1 on 5 matching bases. Germline lookup yields CDR1 MDHEN and CDR2 SYDVKM. The CDR3 runs 13 residues. V shed 6 bases and J shed 6 bases, with 14 bases lying between them.

The rearrangement uses TRBV5-1 and TRBJ1-4; a possible D gene is TRBD1 (5 bases). The CDR3 contains 14 residues. The V and J ends lost 4 bases and 8 bases respectively, with 15 bases between them. Germline values: CDR1 SGHRS, CDR2 YFSETQ. Here the CDR3 DNA reads TGCGCCAGCAGCCGAAGGGGCGCGGGGGAAAAACTGTTTTTT. It codes for CASSRRGAGEKLFF.

The V and J genes are TRBV6-6 and TRBJ2-1, with TRBD2 matching 10 bases. CDR1 and CDR2 from the germline V gene are MNHNY and SVGAGI (reference sequence). The ends lost 6 bases at V and 6 bases at J; junction bases unmatched: 11. The CDR3 consists of 16 residues. The CDR3 loop is CASRTPSGRAGNEQFF. CDR3 DNA: TGTGCCAGCAGAACCCCGAGCGGGAGGGCCGGCAATGAGCAGTTCTTC.

The chain combines TRBV19 with TRBJ1-5, with D maybe TRBD1 (6 bases). Per germline, CDR1 LNHDA and CDR2 SQIVND (reference sequence). This CDR3 comprises 14 residues. V was clipped by 3 bases and J by 2 bases, with 8 bases between them. CDR3 DNA: TGTGCCAGTAGTATGAGACAGGGCAATCAGCCCCAGCATTTT. Its protein product is CASSMRQGNQPQHF. The variable domain in full, with the rest retrieved from reference TRBV19 and TRBJ1-5, is DGGITQSPKYLFRKEGQNVTLSCEQNLNHDAMYWYRQDPGQGLRLIYYSQIVNDFQKGDIAEGYSVSREKKESFPLTVTSAQKNPTAFYLCASSMRQGNQPQHFGDGTRLSIL.

This clone was observed a few times. V usage is TRBV10-3 and J usage is TRBJ2-2; a weak D match, TRBD2 (7 bases). Trimming took off 7 bases at V and 4 bases at J, with 13 bases between the two ends. Germline CDR1 and CDR2: ENHRY and SYGVKD. The CDR3 has 14 residues. CDR3 residues: CAIKNREGTGELFF. CDR3 DNA sequence: TGTGCCATCAAGAACAGGGAGGGCACCGGGGAGCTGTTTTTT.

The gene calls are TRBV7-3 and TRBJ1-1; D not certain. Germline V gene data show CDR1 as SGHTA and CDR2 as FQGTGA. V was trimmed by 1 base and J by 3 bases, leaving 6 bases between them. The CDR3 sequence is 13 residues long. This CDR3 reads CASSLMTDTEAFF. In DNA, the CDR3 is TGTGCCAGCAGCTTAATGACCGACACTGAAGCTTTCTTT.